One and the same sample provided the 24 T cell receptor beta chains below, sequenced in a study of CD8+CD57+ T cells in acquired aplastic anemia. Using genomic DNA as the template, TCR beta VDJ and CDR3 profiling was carried out. TCRdb processed the reads anew with MiXCR; each CDR3 protein has one entry. The table has a few hundred thousand distinct CDR3 sequences, 65% to 75% seen once. Sequencing used sorted CD4+, CD8+, or CD8+CD57+ T cells (not recorded which) from PBMCs. These receptor sequences come from a human donor in good health, serving as a control.

To note about this clonotype: This may come from a read error, since a much larger clone is one base off. The chain uses TRBV30 and TRBJ2-5; TRBD2 matches 8 bases. Germline V gene sequence: CDR1 GTSNPN, CDR2 SVGIG (reference sequence). This CDR3 is built from 14 residues. DNA of the CDR3: TGTGCCTGGGGTGTAGGACTAGCCCCGGAGACCCAGTACTTC. Protein sequence: CAWGVGLAPETQYF.

V is TRBV2 and J is TRBJ1-3; TRBD1 might be the D (5 bases). The better agreement between TRBJ2-2 and the DNA end casts doubt on the J call. CDR1 SNHLY and CDR2 FYNNEI come from the germline V gene. CDR3 length equals 14 residues. CDR3 sequence: CASRTDLGAGELFF. The DNA of the CDR3 is TGTGCCAGCAGGACAGACTTGGGTGCCGGGGAGCTGTTTTTT.

The chain employs TRBV7-2 and TRBJ1-2; no firm D call. The CDR3 contains 16 residues. V was trimmed by 2 bases and J by 11 bases, leaving 24 bases between them. Looked up from germline, CDR1 is SGHTA and CDR2 is FQGNSA. CDR3 sequence (DNA): TGTGCCAGCAGCTTATCAATTGGAAACACCATATATTTTTACACCTTC. Protein product: CASSLSIGNTIYFYTF. The full variable domain, in which reference TRBV7-2 and TRBJ1-2 provide the parts outside the CDR3, is GAGVSQSPSNKVTEKGKDVELRCDPISGHTALYWYRQSLGQGLEFLIYFQGNSAPDKSGLPSDRFSAERTGGSVSTLTIQRTQQEDSAVYLCASSLSIGNTIYFYTFGSGTRLTVV.

The CDR3 spells CASSLHEVGQPQHF. For the CDR3, the DNA is TGTGCCAGCAGTTTGCATGAGGTGGGTCAGCCCCAGCATTTT. This chain connects TRBV12-3 or TRBV12-4 to TRBJ1-5; D not resolved. The germline V and J ends were trimmed by 3 bases and 6 bases, with 12 bases remaining between them. This CDR3 has 14 residues.

The table lists this clonotype with a count of one. A much larger clone differs from this one at a single base, so this may be a read error. The CDR3 does not close with the conserved phenylalanine or tryptophan, likely indicating a read error. Here the CDR3 reads CASSQDSTGWESQYS. In DNA form, the CDR3 reads TGTGCCAGCAGCCAAGATTCGACAGGCTGGGAGAGCCAGTACTCC. This chain joins TRBV11-3 and TRBJ2-5; weak D call: TRBD1 (6 bases). The CDR3 contains 15 residues. In germline, CDR1 is SGHNT, CDR2 YENEEA.

The table lists this clonotype with many counts. This chain connects TRBV19 to TRBJ1-1; 8 bases map to TRBD1. CDR3 length: 17 amino acids. V lost 7 bases, J lost 0 bases, and 13 bases stayed unmatched. Germline values: CDR1 LNHDA, CDR2 SQIVND (reference sequence). CDR3 sequence reads: CASTDRGGGRMNTEAFF. The CDR3 DNA reads as TGTGCCAGTACCGACAGGGGTGGGGGGCGCATGAACACTGAAGCTTTCTTT.

The chain's CDR3 is CASSSGAYEQYLYF. For the CDR3, the DNA is TGTGCCAGCAGTAGCGGGGCCTACGAGCAGTACTTGTACTTC. This rearrangement joins TRBV7-8 to TRBJ2-5; TRBD2 agrees at 8 bases. V shed 6 bases, J shed 13 bases, and the junction held 16 bases outside the gene matches. Looked up from germline, CDR1 is SGHVS and CDR2 is FQNEAQ. This CDR3 has 14 amino acids.

This clonotype was seen many times. The V call is TRBV30, the J call TRBJ1-3; TRBD1 agrees at 8 bases. CDR1 is GTSNPN and CDR2 is SVGIG in the germline V gene (reference sequence). The V gene end was trimmed by 2 bases and the J gene end by 4 bases; junction bases not matched to a gene: 4. The length of the CDR3 is 14 residues. CDR3 DNA sequence: TGTGCCTGGAGTAAGGGACAGGACGGAAACACCATATATTTT. Its translation: CAWSKGQDGNTIYF.

This clonotype was counted many times. V usage is TRBV7-2 and J usage is TRBJ2-4; 10 bases map to TRBD1. V dropped 0 bases and J dropped 5; count of bases not matched to a gene: 7. Per the germline V gene, CDR1 is SGHTA and CDR2 is FQGNSA. CDR3 length: 17 amino acids. CDR3 protein: CASSLAPGQGSQNIQYF. For the CDR3, the DNA is TGTGCCAGCAGCTTAGCTCCGGGACAGGGGTCCCAAAACATTCAGTACTTC.

The CDR3 protein is CASSGTTGSDVYTF. The CDR3 DNA reads as TGTGCCAGCAGCGGGACGACAGGGTCCGATGTCTACACCTTC. The rearrangement joins TRBV7-4 to TRBJ1-2, with 7 bases matching TRBD1. The germline V gene encodes CDR1 SGHVT and CDR2 SQSDAQ. CDR3 size: 14 residues. J was trimmed by 10 bases and V by 5 bases; bases with no gene match: 13. The full variable domain, rest sourced from reference TRBV7-4 and TRBJ1-2, is GAGVSQSPRYKVAKRGRDVALRCDSISGHVTLYWYRQTLGQGSEVLTYSQSDAQRDKSGRPSGRFSAERPERSVSTLKIQRTEQGDSAVYLCASSGTTGSDVYTFGSGTRLTVV.

As regards this clonotype: One end of the junction is discordant with germline, which a read error may explain. The chain couples TRBV7-2 to TRBJ1-2; TRBD1 might be the D (5 bases). CDR1 is SGHTA and CDR2 is FQGNSA in the germline V gene. The CDR3 length is 16 residues. The CDR3 loop reads CASSLAYSSEGTFQQF. The CDR3 DNA reads TGTGCCAGCAGCTTAGCTTACTCTAGTGAAGGGACCTTTCAGCAGTTC.

As concerns this clonotype: Germline is not matched at one junction end, which may reflect a read error. The CDR3, as DNA: TGTGCCAGCGATGACCGGGGGAGAGGCGATGCGCAGTTCTTT. It codes for CASDDRGRGDAQFF. The chain carries TRBV2 and TRBJ2-3, with a possible D match to TRBD2 (6 bases). The CDR3 contains 14 residues. Germline V gene data show CDR1 as SNHLY and CDR2 as FYNNEI.

This clonotype has more than one count but fewer than ten. V gene TRBV30 combines with J gene TRBJ2-3; D may correspond to TRBD1 or TRBD2 (5 bases each). Germline V lookup: CDR1 GTSNPN, CDR2 SVGIG (reference sequence). This CDR3 has 10 amino acids. The chain's CDR3 is CAMGADTQYF. In DNA form, the CDR3 reads TGTGCGATGGGGGCAGATACGCAGTATTTT.

As to this clonotype: At one boundary the junction diverges from the germline segment, which might be a read error. V is TRBV7-3 and J is TRBJ2-1; tentatively, D is TRBD1 (6 bases). Germline CDR1 reads SGHTA; CDR2 reads FQGTGA. The length of the CDR3 is 14 residues. Here the CDR3 reads CASSFLAAGVYEQF. CDR3 DNA sequence: TGTGCCAGCAGCTTCCTGGCGGCAGGGGTCTACGAGCAGTTC.

This chain uses TRBV20-1 with TRBJ2-3; no firm D call. The CDR3 loop spans 15 amino acids. V lost 1 base to trimming and J lost 4 bases, with 15 bases between them. The V gene's germline CDR1 is DFQATT and CDR2 SNEGSKA (reference sequence). The CDR3 DNA follows: TGCAGTGCTAGAGGGCGTGGAGTGGCTCCAGATACGCAGTATTTT. Translated: CSARGRGVAPDTQYF.

The CDR3 nucleotides are TGTGCCAGCAGCGCAGGACAGGAAGAGACCCAGTACTTC. Amino acids: CASSAGQEETQYF. V usage is TRBV9 and J usage is TRBJ2-5; 7 nucleotides match TRBD1. Germline V gene data show CDR1 as SGDLS and CDR2 as YYNGEE. The CDR3 contains 13 residues. V dropped 3 bases and J dropped 3; count of bases not matched to a gene: 2.

The table lists this clonotype with many counts. The chain uses TRBV20-1 and TRBJ2-5; no clear D gene. This CDR3 is built from 16 residues. Germline assignment: CDR1 DFQATT and CDR2 SNEGSKA (reference sequence). V was shortened by 1 base and J by 5 bases, with 20 bases between the two germline ends. CDR3 DNA: TGCAGTGCTAGAGCTCCCTTCAGATTAGGTCTTGAGACCCAGTACTTC. The encoded protein is CSARAPFRLGLETQYF.

This clonotype was recorded many times. The J gene is TRBJ2-3, the V gene TRBV7-9; 11 bases align to TRBD2. The CDR3 consists of 18 residues. V lost 6 bases, J lost 3 bases, and 14 bases stayed unmatched. Germline CDR1 SEHNR, CDR2 FQNEAQ (reference sequence). The CDR3 sequence is CASRPAPPLAGVTDTQYF. DNA for the CDR3: TGTGCCAGCAGGCCCGCTCCTCCACTAGCGGGGGTAACAGATACGCAGTATTTT.

The chain joins TRBV19 to TRBJ2-1; D remains unclear. The DNA matches TRBJ2-7 better at its end, which makes the J call doubtful. Per the germline V gene, CDR1 is LNHDA and CDR2 is SQIVND (reference sequence). The CDR3 has 13 residues. CDR3 amino acids: CASSIAAPNEQYF. DNA of the CDR3: TGTGCCAGTAGTATAGCGGCTCCCAACGAGCAGTACTTC.

About this clonotype itself: The CDR3 does not end in the conserved phenylalanine or tryptophan, so this is likely a read error. Because the CDR3's place on the DNA is in doubt, the DNA is left out and the CDR3 is given as listed by TCRdb. This chain uses TRBV7-2 with TRBJ2-5; the table's D call of TRBD1 was not tested on the DNA. Germline CDR1 SGHTA, CDR2 FQGNSA. The CDR3 is 13 amino acids in total, end residues counted. CDR3 sequence: CASSLVGGLETYY.

The chain has TRBV15 and TRBJ2-5; tentatively, D is TRBD2 (6 bases). Deletions cut 9 bases from V and 4 bases from J, with 12 bases between. The germline V gene encodes CDR1 LNHNV and CDR2 YYDKDF (reference sequence). The CDR3 has 12 amino acids. The CDR3 loop reads CATARGGETQYF. The DNA for the CDR3 is TGTGCCACGGCTAGGGGAGGAGAGACCCAGTACTTC.

This clonotype was detected a few times. V and J are TRBV20-1 and TRBJ1-6, with no clear D. This CDR3 is built from 14 residues. Germline V gene data show CDR1 as DFQATT and CDR2 as SNEGSKA (reference sequence). Trimming removed 3 bases from V and 8 bases from J, with 14 bases in between. Here the CDR3 reads CSASLRTEDSPLHF. CDR3 in DNA: TGCAGTGCTAGTCTTAGAACCGAGGATTCACCCCTCCACTTT.

This clonotype was picked up many times. The genes are TRBV6-5 and TRBJ1-3; D is undetermined. The CDR3 totals 15 residues. The V end was cut by 7 bases, the J end by 4 bases, with 17 bases between. The germline V gene encodes CDR1 MNHEY and CDR2 SVGAGI. CDR3 nucleotides: TGTGCCAGCATCAGTCCCGGACGACTGGGAAACACCATATATTTT. Protein product: CASISPGRLGNTIYF.

This sequence joins TRBV5-1 and TRBJ2-1, with 7 bases aligning to TRBD1. Germline V lookup: CDR1 SGHRS, CDR2 YFSETQ. With V trimmed by 4 bases and J by 4 bases, 8 bases remained unmatched. The CDR3 runs to 15 residues. CDR3 DNA: TGCGCCAGCAGCCCCCACCAACAGGGGTACAATGAGCAGTTCTTC. As protein: CASSPHQQGYNEQFF.